The clone carrying this T cell receptor beta chain appeared once. These data originate in a study of blood T cell repertoires in COVID-19. For the study at large: Italy, Spain and the United States were the sources of the convalescent and acute COVID-19 samples. Nucleic acid was either cDNA or gDNA, and it came from T cells, B-cell-depleted T cells, or PBMCs.

Authors' data handling: Using reference gene primer amplification, nucleated cell counts were estimated. Generated by immunoSEQ multiplex PCR, the TCRdb table keeps only in-frame clones and is missing some. The V and J calls and clone size were taken over from that table, and D and trimming were inferred from the DNA. The top ten clones hold roughly an eighth of a sample with about 240,000 clones, around 86% of them seen once. This CDR3 has 14 amino acids. Trimming shortened V by 1 base and J by 6 bases, and 13 bases separated the two germline ends. Germline V CDR1 and CDR2: SGHTA, FQGNSA. This rearrangement joins TRBV7-2 to TRBJ2-7; possibly TRBD1 for D (6 bases). Sequenced: peripheral blood. This TCR was recovered from an elderly man with acute or convalescent COVID-19. DNA for the CDR3: TGTGCCAGCAGCTTAGGGGGGACACTTCGCGAGCAGTACTTC. Protein sequence: CASSLGGTLREQYF.